The present T cell receptor beta chain was sequenced within a study of CD8+ T cells in alopecia areata. Regarding this clone: No antigen is known for it.

Overall study results and limits: Scalp repertoires also include resident alphabeta T cells from normal skin. Clarity of TCR sharing across patients fell short of that in mice, possibly HLA-related.

RNA extraction was followed by reverse transcription into cDNA, which acted as the sequencing template. Generated by immunoSEQ multiplex PCR, the TCRdb table keeps only in-frame clones and is missing some. The profile shows 130,000 or so clones, around 50% of them singletons. V was clipped by 2 bases and J by 2 bases, with 7 bases between them. This CDR3 region has 12 residues. From germline, CDR1 is SQVTM and CDR2 ANQGSEA. The gene calls are TRBV29-1 and TRBJ2-7; D unclear. Sequencing input: NKG2D-low CD8+ T cells sorted from blood. The origin of this receptor is a human donor with alopecia areata. This CDR3 reads CSVELQPYEQYF. The CDR3 DNA reads TGCAGCGTTGAACTACAGCCCTACGAGCAGTACTTC.